Sequencing of this T cell receptor (beta chain) was carried out in a study of human T cells and chemical hapten exposure. Turning to the study itself: Patients were given diphenylcyclopropenone on the scalp weekly across the approximately 25-week study.

Broader study findings: Patch test score showed a positive correlation with PT1 expanded TCR counts.

The germline V gene has CDR1 DFQATT and CDR2 SNEGSKA (reference sequence). CDR3 length equals 11 residues. V was clipped by 0 bases and J by 8 bases, with 5 bases between them. Many counts were recorded for this clonotype. What it binds is unknown. Within the library, unique molecular identifiers were attached to each individual cDNA molecule. TCRdb used MiXCR to reprocess the RACE reads, holding one entry per CDR3 protein. The sample has roughly 120,000 distinct CDR3 sequences; 12% are singletons. Specified time point: patch test 1, 2 weeks after DPC sensitization. Stated treatment: therapeutic diphenylcyclopropenone sensitization with weekly scalp DPC. Blood sampling preceded each patch test application.

Sequenced material: whole blood, taken in connection with sensitization to the hapten diphenylcyclopropenone (DPC). The source is a woman in her fifties or sixties with alopecia areata. Some clones in this sample may be carry-over from other donors' samples. J is TRBJ2-1 and V is TRBV20-1; D unresolved. In DNA, the CDR3 is TGCAGTGCTAGAGATCTCGATGAGCAGTTCTTC. It translates to CSARDLDEQFF.